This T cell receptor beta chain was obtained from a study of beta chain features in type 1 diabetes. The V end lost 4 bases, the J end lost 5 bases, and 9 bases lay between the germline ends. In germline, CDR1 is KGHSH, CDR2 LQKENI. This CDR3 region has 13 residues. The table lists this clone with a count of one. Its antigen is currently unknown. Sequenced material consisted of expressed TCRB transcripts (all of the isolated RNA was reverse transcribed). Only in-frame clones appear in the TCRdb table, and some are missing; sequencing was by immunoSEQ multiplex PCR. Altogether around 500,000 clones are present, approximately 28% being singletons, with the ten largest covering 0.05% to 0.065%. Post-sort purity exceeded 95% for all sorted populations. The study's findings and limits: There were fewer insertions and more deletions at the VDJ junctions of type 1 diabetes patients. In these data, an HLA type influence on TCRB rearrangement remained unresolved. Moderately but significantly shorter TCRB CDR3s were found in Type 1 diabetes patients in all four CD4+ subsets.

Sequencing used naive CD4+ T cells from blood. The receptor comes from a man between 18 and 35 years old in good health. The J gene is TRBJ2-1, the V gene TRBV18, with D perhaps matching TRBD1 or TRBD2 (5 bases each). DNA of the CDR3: TGTGCCAGCTCACTGGGGACGAACAATGAGCAGTTCTTC. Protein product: CASSLGTNNEQFF.